This T cell receptor (beta chain) was profiled in a study of T cell clonality in common variable immunodeficiency. In its sample, this clone was seen a few times. Its antigen is unidentified. The read is 3 residues too short to cover the CDR3 end, so that end is filled in from the germline J gene. The table came from immunoSEQ multiplex PCR; TCRdb's copy has only in-frame clones and leaves some out. The sample has tens of thousands of clones, none seen only once; the top ten hold approximately 5.5%. Whole-study findings and limits: CVID subjects had higher TCRbeta clonality than healthy controls, most marked in about a third. CVID subjects shared fewer TCRbeta clones than healthy controls did.

The CDR3 sequence is 15 residues long. Germline values: CDR1 SEHNR, CDR2 FQNEAQ (reference sequence). Trimming stripped 6 bases from V and 1 base from J, with 14 bases between. The source is a person between 18 and 75 years old in good health. The chain is built from TRBV7-9 and TRBJ2-3, with a weak D call TRBD2 (6 bases). The specimen was peripheral blood mononuclear cells. The CDR3 DNA, read in part, is TGTGCCAGCAGTTGGGGGGATTTAGGCACAGATACG. This codes for CASSWGDLGTDT. The CDR3 in full is CASSWGDLGTDTQYF.